A selection of T cell receptor beta chains follows, all from one sample in a study of beta chain features in type 1 diabetes. Assay used: immunoSEQ multiplex PCR; TCRdb lists only in-frame clones, some missing. Among about 200,000 clones listed, under 13% were seen once. The specimen sequenced was central memory CD4+ T cells from blood. These receptors all stem from a man aged 18 to 29 in good health. Each CDR3 is given with its conserved first and last residue. Each record gives: J gene, clone size, V gene, D gene, CDR3 protein, CDR3 DNA. A D gene is named only where the DNA matches it firmly. Size is stated for part of the rows, as once, few or many counts, or as a class when the clone is expanded.

j_gene: TRBJ2-7
abundance: -
v_gene: TRBV7-6
d_gene: -
CDR3aa: CASSPLDLSYEQYF
CDR3nt: TGTGCCAGCAGCCCCTTGGACTTATCCTACGAGCAGTACTTC

j_gene: TRBJ2-7
abundance: few
v_gene: TRBV2
d_gene: TRBD1
CDR3aa: CASSERQGYYEQYF
CDR3nt: TGTGCCAGCAGTGAGCGACAGGGGTACTACGAGCAGTACTTC

j_gene: TRBJ1-2
abundance: few
v_gene: TRBV6-5
d_gene: -
CDR3aa: CASSYGQGEGYTF
CDR3nt: TGTGCCAGCAGTTACGGGCAGGGTGAAGGCTACACCTTC

j_gene: TRBJ1-5
abundance: many
v_gene: TRBV30
d_gene: -
CDR3aa: CAFEAEGQPQHF
CDR3nt: TGTGCCTTCGAGGCGGAAGGCCAGCCCCAGCATTTT

j_gene: TRBJ2-5
abundance: few
v_gene: TRBV7-2
d_gene: TRBD2
CDR3aa: CASSSPIAGEETQYF
CDR3nt: TGTGCCAGCAGCTCCCCTATAGCGGGAGAAGAGACCCAGTACTTC

j_gene: TRBJ2-5
abundance: -
v_gene: TRBV11-2
d_gene: TRBD1
CDR3aa: CASSQNRGADGTQYF
CDR3nt: TGTGCCAGCAGTCAGAACAGGGGGGCGGACGGGACCCAGTACTTC

j_gene: TRBJ2-1
abundance: -
v_gene: TRBV5-4
d_gene: TRBD2
CDR3aa: CASSSTSGDYNEQFF
CDR3nt: TGTGCCAGCAGCTCCACTAGCGGGGACTACAATGAGCAGTTCTTC

j_gene: TRBJ2-7
abundance: many
v_gene: TRBV4-2
d_gene: TRBD1
CDR3aa: CASSRSGTEPYEQYF
CDR3nt: TGTGCCAGCAGCCGCTCCGGGACAGAGCCCTACGAGCAGTACTTC

j_gene: TRBJ1-5
abundance: once
v_gene: TRBV9
d_gene: TRBD1
CDR3aa: CASSVGQGYQPQHF
CDR3nt: TGTGCCAGCAGCGTAGGACAGGGCTATCAGCCCCAGCATTTT

j_gene: TRBJ1-4
abundance: -
v_gene: TRBV25-1
d_gene: -
CDR3aa: CASSEYQSSGKLFF
CDR3nt: TGTGCCAGCAGTGAATATCAAAGCAGCGGAAAACTGTTTTTT

j_gene: TRBJ2-1
abundance: few
v_gene: TRBV5-1
d_gene: TRBD2
CDR3aa: CASSSASGRDSYNEQFF
CDR3nt: TGCGCCAGCAGCTCAGCTAGCGGGAGGGACTCCTACAATGAGCAGTTCTTC

j_gene: TRBJ2-1
abundance: few
v_gene: TRBV11-1
d_gene: -
CDR3aa: CASSSPKRVPSANEQFF
CDR3nt: TGTGCCAGCAGCTCCCCTAAAAGAGTGCCCTCTGCCAATGAGCAGTTCTTC

j_gene: TRBJ1-4
abundance: -
v_gene: TRBV2
d_gene: -
CDR3aa: CASKTALNEKLFF
CDR3nt: TGTGCCAGCAAGACAGCACTTAATGAAAAACTGTTTTTT

j_gene: TRBJ2-1
abundance: -
v_gene: TRBV29-1
d_gene: -
CDR3aa: CSVEEYDEQFF
CDR3nt: TGCAGCGTTGAGGAGTACGATGAGCAGTTCTTC

j_gene: TRBJ2-3
abundance: -
v_gene: TRBV7-2
d_gene: TRBD2
CDR3aa: CASSTDPLAGRPDTQYF
CDR3nt: TGTGCCAGCAGCACCGACCCCCTAGCGGGGAGGCCAGATACGCAGTATTTT

j_gene: TRBJ2-7
abundance: -
v_gene: TRBV6-1
d_gene: TRBD2
CDR3aa: CASSNWGLGYEQYF
CDR3nt: TGTGCCAGCAGCAACTGGGGACTAGGGTACGAGCAGTACTTC

j_gene: TRBJ2-3
abundance: -
v_gene: TRBV7-3
d_gene: -
CDR3aa: CASSLRRSSTDTQYF
CDR3nt: TGTGCCAGCAGCTTACGCCGAAGCAGCACAGATACGCAGTATTTT

j_gene: TRBJ1-5
abundance: few
v_gene: TRBV7-2
d_gene: -
CDR3aa: CASSFGESNQPQHF
CDR3nt: TGTGCCAGCAGCTTTGGGGAGAGCAATCAGCCCCAGCATTTT

j_gene: TRBJ2-7
abundance: -
v_gene: TRBV29-1
d_gene: TRBD2
CDR3aa: CSVGGEGYPYEQYF
CDR3nt: TGCAGCGTTGGAGGGGAGGGGTACCCCTACGAGCAGTACTTC